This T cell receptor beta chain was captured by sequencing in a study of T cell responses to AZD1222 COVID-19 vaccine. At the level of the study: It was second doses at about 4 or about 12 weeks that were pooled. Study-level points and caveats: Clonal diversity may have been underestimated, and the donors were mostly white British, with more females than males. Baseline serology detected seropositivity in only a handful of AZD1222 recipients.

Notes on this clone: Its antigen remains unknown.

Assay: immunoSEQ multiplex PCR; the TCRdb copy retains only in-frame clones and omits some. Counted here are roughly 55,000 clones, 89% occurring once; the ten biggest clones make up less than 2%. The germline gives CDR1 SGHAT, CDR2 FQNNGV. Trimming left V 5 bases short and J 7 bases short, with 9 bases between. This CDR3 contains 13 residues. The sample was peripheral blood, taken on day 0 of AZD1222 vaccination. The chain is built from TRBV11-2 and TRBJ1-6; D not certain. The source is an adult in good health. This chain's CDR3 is CASSLGTNSPLHF. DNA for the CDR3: TGTGCCAGCAGCCTGGGCACAAATTCACCCCTCCACTTT.